This T cell receptor (beta chain) was found in a study of T cells in localized non-small cell lung cancer. TCRdb keeps only in-frame clones here, not all; method: immunoSEQ multiplex PCR. Among 75,000 to 95,000 clones listed, 80% were seen once. Findings of the study overall: Sequencing, confined to only one tumor region, leaves heterogeneity possible. With higher T cell density in blood came longer overall survival. Turning up in adjacent lung were a median around 60 of the top 100 tumor clones. The study found T cell clonality highest in uninvolved adjacent lung, above tumor.

As for this clone: The antigen is unknown.

Per germline, CDR1 SGHAT and CDR2 FQNNGV. V dropped 2 bases and J dropped 2 bases, with 15 bases sitting between them. The CDR3 is 17 residues long. The sequences come from PBMCs, collected before any cancer treatment. The chain uses TRBV11-2 and TRBJ1-4; D is possibly TRBD1 (6 bases). The origin of this receptor is a man aged 40 to 70 with stage II squamous cell lung carcinoma. For the CDR3, the DNA is TGTGCCAGCAGCTTAACCGGGACACCGAGGACTAATGAAAAACTGTTTTTT. As protein: CASSLTGTPRTNEKLFF.